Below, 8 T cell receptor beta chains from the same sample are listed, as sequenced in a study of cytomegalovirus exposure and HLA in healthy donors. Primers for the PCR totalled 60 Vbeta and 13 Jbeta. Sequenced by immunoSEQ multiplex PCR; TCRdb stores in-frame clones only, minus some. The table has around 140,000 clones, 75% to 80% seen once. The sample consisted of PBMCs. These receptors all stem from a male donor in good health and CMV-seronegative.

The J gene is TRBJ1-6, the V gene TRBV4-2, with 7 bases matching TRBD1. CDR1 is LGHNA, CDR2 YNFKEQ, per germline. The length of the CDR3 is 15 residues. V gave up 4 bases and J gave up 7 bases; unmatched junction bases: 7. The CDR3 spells CASSRDREANSPLHF. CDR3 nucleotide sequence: TGTGCCAGCAGCCGCGACAGGGAAGCGAATTCACCCCTCCACTTT.

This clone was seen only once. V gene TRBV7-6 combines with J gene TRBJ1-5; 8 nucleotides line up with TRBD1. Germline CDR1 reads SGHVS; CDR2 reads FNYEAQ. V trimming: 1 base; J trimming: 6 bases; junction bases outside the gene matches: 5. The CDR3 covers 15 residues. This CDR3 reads CASSLGTGRGQPQHF. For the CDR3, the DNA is TGTGCCAGCAGCTTAGGGACAGGGAGGGGTCAGCCCCAGCATTTT.

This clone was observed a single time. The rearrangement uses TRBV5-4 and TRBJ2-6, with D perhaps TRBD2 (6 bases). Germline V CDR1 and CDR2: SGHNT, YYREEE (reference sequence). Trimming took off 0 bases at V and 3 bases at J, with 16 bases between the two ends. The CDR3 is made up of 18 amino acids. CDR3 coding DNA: TGTGCCAGCAGCTTGGGATCGGTAGGAGGGAGTGGGGCCAACGTCCTGACTTTC. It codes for CASSLGSVGGSGANVLTF.

The CDR3 spells CASSARGSRYNEQFF. The CDR3 DNA follows: TGTGCCAGCAGCGCCAGGGGGTCAAGATACAATGAGCAGTTCTTC. The chain joins TRBV2 to TRBJ2-1, with TRBD1 matching 7 bases. This CDR3 contains 15 residues. The trim removed 6 bases at V and 4 bases at J, leaving 9 bases unmatched. Germline values: CDR1 SNHLY, CDR2 FYNNEI.

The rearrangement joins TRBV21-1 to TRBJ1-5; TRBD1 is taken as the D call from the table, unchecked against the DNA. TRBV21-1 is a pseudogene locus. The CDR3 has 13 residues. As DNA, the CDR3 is TGTGCCAGCAGCATCCGCAGGGATCAGCCCCAGCATTTT. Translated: CASSIRRDQPQHF.

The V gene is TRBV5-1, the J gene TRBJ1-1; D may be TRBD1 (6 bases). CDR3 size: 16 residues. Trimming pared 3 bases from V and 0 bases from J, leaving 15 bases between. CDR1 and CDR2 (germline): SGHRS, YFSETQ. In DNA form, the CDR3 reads TGCGCCAGCAGCTATTCCGGGACATCCATGAACACTGAAGCTTTCTTT. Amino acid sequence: CASSYSGTSMNTEAFF.

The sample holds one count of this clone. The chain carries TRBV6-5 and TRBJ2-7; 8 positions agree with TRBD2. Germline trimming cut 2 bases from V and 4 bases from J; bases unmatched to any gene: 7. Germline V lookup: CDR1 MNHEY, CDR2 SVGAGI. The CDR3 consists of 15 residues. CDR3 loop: CASSYTVSGGYEQYF. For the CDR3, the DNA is TGTGCCAGCAGTTACACGGTCAGCGGGGGTTACGAGCAGTACTTC.

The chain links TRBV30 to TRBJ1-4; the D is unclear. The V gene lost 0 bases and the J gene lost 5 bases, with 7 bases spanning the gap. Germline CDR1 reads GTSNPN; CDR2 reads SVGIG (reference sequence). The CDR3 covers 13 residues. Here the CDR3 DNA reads TGTGCCTGGAGTGTACAACAGAATGAAAAACTGTTTTTT. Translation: CAWSVQQNEKLFF.